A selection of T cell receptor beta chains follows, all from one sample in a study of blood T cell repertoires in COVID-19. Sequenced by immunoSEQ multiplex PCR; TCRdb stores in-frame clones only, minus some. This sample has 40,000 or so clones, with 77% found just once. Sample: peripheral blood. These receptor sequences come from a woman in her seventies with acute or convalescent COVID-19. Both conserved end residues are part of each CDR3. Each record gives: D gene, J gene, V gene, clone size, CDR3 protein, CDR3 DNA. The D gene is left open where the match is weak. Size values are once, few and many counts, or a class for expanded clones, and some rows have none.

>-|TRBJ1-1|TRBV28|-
CASSTFGVGSTEAFF
TGTGCCAGCAGTACCTTCGGGGTTGGGAGCACTGAAGCTTTCTTT
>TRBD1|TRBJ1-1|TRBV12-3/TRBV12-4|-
CASSGQGRTEAFF
TGTGCCAGCAGCGGACAGGGACGCACTGAAGCTTTCTTT
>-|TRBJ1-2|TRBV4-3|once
CASSQDYSPYGYTF
TGCGCCAGCAGCCAAGATTATAGTCCCTATGGCTACACCTTC
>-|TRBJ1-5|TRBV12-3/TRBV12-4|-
CASGTGDTQPQHF
TGTGCCAGCGGTACTGGGGACACTCAGCCCCAGCATTTT
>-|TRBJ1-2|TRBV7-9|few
CASSSWTPTNYGYTF
TGTGCCAGCAGCTCCTGGACACCGACTAACTATGGCTACACCTTC
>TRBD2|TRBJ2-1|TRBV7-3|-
CASSSGLAGSNEQFF
TGTGCCAGCAGCTCGGGACTAGCGGGGAGCAATGAGCAGTTCTTC
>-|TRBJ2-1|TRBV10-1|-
CASSESGVDEQFF
TGCGCCAGCAGTGAGTCGGGAGTCGATGAGCAGTTCTTC
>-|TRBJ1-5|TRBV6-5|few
CASRQTGGSNQPQHF
TGTGCCAGCAGGCAGACAGGAGGTAGCAATCAGCCCCAGCATTTT
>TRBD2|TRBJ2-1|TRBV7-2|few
CASSPTSGSYNEQFF
TGTGCCAGCAGCCCCACTAGCGGCTCCTACAATGAGCAGTTCTTC
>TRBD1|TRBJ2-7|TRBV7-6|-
CASSPDRGTYEQYF
TGTGCCAGCAGCCCGGACAGGGGAACCTACGAGCAGTACTTC
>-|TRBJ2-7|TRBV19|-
CASSISLVGSEQYF
TGTGCCAGTAGTATTTCTTTGGTGGGGAGCGAGCAGTACTTC
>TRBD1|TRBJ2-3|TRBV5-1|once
CASRTGITDTQYF
TGCGCCAGCCGGACAGGGATTACAGATACGCAGTATTTT
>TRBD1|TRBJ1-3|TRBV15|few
CATSSGQGVQSGNTIYF
TGTGCCACCAGCAGTGGACAGGGGGTGCAGTCTGGAAACACCATATATTTT
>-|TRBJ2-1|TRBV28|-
CASRSDRPNEQFF
TGTGCCAGCAGGTCGGACAGACCGAATGAGCAGTTCTTC
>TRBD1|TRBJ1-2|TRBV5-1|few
CASSLEEGARYGYTF
TGCGCCAGCAGCTTGGAGGAGGGGGCGCGTTACGGCTACACCTTC
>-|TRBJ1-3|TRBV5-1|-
CASSLDGAGNTIYF
TGCGCCAGCAGCTTGGACGGGGCTGGAAACACCATATATTTT
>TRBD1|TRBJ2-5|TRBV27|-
CASSLWGQKETQYF
TGTGCCAGCAGTTTATGGGGACAGAAAGAGACCCAGTACTTC
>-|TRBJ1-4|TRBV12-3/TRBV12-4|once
CASSLGGGEKLFF
TGTGCCAGCAGTTTGGGGGGGGGTGAAAAACTGTTTTTT
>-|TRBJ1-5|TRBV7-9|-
CASTNPESNQPQHF
TGTGCCAGCACCAACCCTGAGAGCAATCAGCCCCAGCATTTT
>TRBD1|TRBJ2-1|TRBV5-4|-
CASSPRRGRRNEQFF
TGTGCCAGCAGCCCCCGCAGGGGGCGTAGAAATGAGCAGTTCTTC
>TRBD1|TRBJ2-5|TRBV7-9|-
CASSLSQGVGKETQYF
TGTGCCAGCAGCTTATCCCAGGGGGTGGGAAAAGAGACCCAGTACTTC
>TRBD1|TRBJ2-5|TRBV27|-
CASRRTGQETQYF
TGTGCCAGCAGACGGACAGGCCAAGAGACCCAGTACTTC
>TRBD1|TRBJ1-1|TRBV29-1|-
CSVESTGWATEAFF
TGCAGCGTTGAGTCGACAGGGTGGGCCACTGAAGCTTTCTTT
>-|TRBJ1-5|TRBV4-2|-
CASSQDFGNQPQHF
TGTGCCAGCAGCCAAGATTTCGGGAATCAGCCCCAGCATTTT
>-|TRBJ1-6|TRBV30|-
CACHLPGRSSNSPLHF
TGTGCCTGCCATCTCCCGGGTAGGAGTTCGAATTCACCCCTCCACTTT
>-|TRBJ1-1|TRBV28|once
CASSPQGLNTEAFF
TGTGCCAGCAGTCCCCAGGGCTTGAACACTGAAGCTTTCTTT
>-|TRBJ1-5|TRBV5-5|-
CASSSTGNQPQHF
TGTGCCAGCAGCTCCACAGGGAATCAGCCCCAGCATTTT
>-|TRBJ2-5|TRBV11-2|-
CASSLVQGQETQYF
TGTGCCAGCAGCTTAGTGCAGGGCCAAGAGACCCAGTACTTC
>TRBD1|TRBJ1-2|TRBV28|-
CASKIGGDGGGYTF
TGTGCCAGCAAAATAGGGGGCGACGGTGGTGGCTACACCTTC
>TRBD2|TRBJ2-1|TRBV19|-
CASSNSGTNNEQFF
TGTGCCAGTAGCAACTCCGGGACTAACAATGAGCAGTTCTTC
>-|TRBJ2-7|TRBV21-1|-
CASSYSYEQYF
TGTGCCAGCAGCTACTCCTACGAGCAGTACTTC
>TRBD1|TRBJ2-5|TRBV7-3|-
CASSLFGTGGQETQYF
TGTGCCAGCAGCTTATTTGGGACAGGGGGGCAAGAGACCCAGTACTTC
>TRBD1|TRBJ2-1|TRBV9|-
CASSAVPLRTGTRNNEQFF
TGTGCCAGCAGCGCGGTACCGCTAAGGACAGGGACGAGAAACAATGAGCAGTTCTTC
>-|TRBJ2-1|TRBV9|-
CASSRLGENEQFF
TGTGCCAGCAGCCGATTAGGGGAAAATGAGCAGTTCTTC
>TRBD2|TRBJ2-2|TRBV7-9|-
CASSLSGAINTGELFF
TGTGCCAGCAGCTTAAGCGGGGCAATTAACACCGGGGAGCTGTTTTTT
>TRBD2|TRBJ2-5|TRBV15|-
CATSPGEAGGETQYF
TGTGCCACCAGTCCAGGGGAAGCGGGAGGGGAGACCCAGTACTTC
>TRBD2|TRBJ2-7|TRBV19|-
CASSIDAQREYNEQYF
TGTGCCAGTAGTATAGATGCTCAGCGGGAGTACAACGAGCAGTACTTC
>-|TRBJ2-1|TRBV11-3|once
CASSPFSSYNEQFF
TGTGCCAGCAGCCCTTTTTCCTCCTACAATGAGCAGTTCTTC
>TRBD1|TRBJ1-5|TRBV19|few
CASTGTGGHQPQHF
TGTGCCAGCACCGGGACAGGGGGGCATCAGCCCCAGCATTTT
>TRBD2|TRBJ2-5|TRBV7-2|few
CASSRVSGGQETQYF
TGTGCCAGCAGTCGTGTTAGCGGGGGACAAGAGACCCAGTACTTC